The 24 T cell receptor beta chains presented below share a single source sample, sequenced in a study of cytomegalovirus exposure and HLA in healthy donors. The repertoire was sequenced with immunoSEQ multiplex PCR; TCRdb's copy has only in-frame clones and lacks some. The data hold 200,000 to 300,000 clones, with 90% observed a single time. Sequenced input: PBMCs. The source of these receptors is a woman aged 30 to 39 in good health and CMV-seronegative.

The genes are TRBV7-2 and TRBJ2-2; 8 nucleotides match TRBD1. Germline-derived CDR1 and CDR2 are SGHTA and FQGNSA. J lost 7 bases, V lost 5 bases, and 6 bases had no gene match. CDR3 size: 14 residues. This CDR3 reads CASSGSGGGGELFF. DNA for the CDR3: TGTGCCAGCAGCGGGTCAGGGGGCGGCGGGGAGCTGTTTTTT.

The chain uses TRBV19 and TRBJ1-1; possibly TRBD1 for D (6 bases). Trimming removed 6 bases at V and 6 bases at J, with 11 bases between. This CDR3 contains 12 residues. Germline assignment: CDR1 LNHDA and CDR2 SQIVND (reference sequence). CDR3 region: CASRQGGPEAFF. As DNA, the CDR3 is TGTGCCAGTAGACAGGGTGGCCCTGAAGCTTTCTTT.

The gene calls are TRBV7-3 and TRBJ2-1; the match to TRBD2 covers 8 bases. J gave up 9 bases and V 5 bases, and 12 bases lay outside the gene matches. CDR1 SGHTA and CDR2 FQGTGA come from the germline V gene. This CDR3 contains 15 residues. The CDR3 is CASSKSGSTAGEQFF. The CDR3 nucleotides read TGTGCCAGCAGCAAGAGCGGGAGTACTGCAGGTGAGCAGTTCTTC.

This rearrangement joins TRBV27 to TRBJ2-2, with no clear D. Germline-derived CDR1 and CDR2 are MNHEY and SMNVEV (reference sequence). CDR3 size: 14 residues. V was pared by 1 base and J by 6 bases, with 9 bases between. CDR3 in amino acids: CASSLYSRPGELFF. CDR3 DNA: TGTGCCAGCAGTTTATACTCTCGACCCGGGGAGCTGTTTTTT.

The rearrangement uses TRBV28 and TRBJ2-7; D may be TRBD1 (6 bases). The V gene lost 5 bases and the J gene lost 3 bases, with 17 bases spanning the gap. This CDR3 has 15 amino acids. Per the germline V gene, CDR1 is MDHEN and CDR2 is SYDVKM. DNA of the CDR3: TGTGCCAGCAGTCCCCCCGACAGGAAGTTCTACGAGCAGTACTTC. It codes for CASSPPDRKFYEQYF.

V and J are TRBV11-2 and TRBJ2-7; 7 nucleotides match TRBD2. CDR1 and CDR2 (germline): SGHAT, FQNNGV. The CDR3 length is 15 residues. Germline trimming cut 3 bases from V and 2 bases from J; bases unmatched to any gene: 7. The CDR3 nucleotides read TGTGCCAGCAGCTTTGGTGCGGGAGCGGCCTACGAGCAGTACTTC. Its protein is CASSFGAGAAYEQYF. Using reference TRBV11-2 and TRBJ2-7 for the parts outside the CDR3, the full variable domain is EAGVAQSPRYKIIEKRQSVAFWCNPISGHATLYWYQQILGQGPKLLIQFQNNGVVDDSQLPKDRFSAERLKGVDSTLKIQPAKLEDSAVYLCASSFGAGAAYEQYFGPGTRLTVT.

The CDR3 region has the DNA TGTGCCTCAAGGGGGAACCGGGACAGAGCCTACGAGCAGTACTTC. Translating gives CASRGNRDRAYEQYF. This chain joins TRBV19 and TRBJ2-7; 7 nucleotides match TRBD1. Germline V gene sequence: CDR1 LNHDA, CDR2 SQIVND (reference sequence). The V gene end was trimmed by 11 bases and the J gene end by 2 bases; junction bases not matched to a gene: 15. CDR3 size: 15 residues.

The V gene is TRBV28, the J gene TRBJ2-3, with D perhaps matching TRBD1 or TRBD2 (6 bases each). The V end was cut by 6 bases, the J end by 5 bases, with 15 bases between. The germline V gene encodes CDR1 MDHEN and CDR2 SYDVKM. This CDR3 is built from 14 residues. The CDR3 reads CASSLGGIGDTQYF. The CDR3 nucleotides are TGTGCCAGCAGCCTAGGGGGGATAGGAGATACGCAGTATTTT.

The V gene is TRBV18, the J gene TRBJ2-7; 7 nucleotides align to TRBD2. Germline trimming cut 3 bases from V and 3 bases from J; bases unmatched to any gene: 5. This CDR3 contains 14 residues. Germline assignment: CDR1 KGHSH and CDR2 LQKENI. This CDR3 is CASSPDGLDYEQYF. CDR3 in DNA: TGTGCCAGCTCACCTGACGGACTAGACTACGAGCAGTACTTC.

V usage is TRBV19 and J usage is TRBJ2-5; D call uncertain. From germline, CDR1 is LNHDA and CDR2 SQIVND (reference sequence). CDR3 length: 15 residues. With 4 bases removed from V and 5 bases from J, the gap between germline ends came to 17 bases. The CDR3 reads CASSTPDLRRETQYF. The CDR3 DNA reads TGTGCCAGTAGTACGCCGGACCTCCGACGGGAGACCCAGTACTTC.

The CDR3 loop reads CASQGGSYNEQFF. CDR3 bases: TGTGCCAGTCAGGGGGGCTCCTACAATGAGCAGTTCTTC. The chain carries TRBV19 and TRBJ2-1; tentatively, D is TRBD1 (7 bases). V gave up 8 bases and J gave up 0 bases, with 8 bases separating them. Germline values: CDR1 LNHDA, CDR2 SQIVND (reference sequence). The CDR3 sequence is 13 residues long.

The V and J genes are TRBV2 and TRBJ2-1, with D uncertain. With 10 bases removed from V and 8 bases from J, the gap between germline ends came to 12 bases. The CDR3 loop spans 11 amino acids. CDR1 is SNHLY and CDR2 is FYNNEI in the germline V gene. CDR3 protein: CATSNSYEQFF. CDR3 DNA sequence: TGTGCCACATCGAACAGTTATGAGCAGTTCTTC.

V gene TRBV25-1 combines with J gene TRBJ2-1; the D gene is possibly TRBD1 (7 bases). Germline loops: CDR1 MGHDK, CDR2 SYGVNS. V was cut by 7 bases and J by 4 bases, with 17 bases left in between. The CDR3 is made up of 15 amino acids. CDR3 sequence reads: CASKGGGTEYNEQFF. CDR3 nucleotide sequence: TGTGCCAGCAAAGGGGGCGGGACCGAATACAATGAGCAGTTCTTC. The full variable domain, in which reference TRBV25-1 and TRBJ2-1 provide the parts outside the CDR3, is EADIYQTPRYLVIGTGKKITLECSQTMGHDKMYWYQQDPGMELHLIHYSYGVNSTEKGDLSSESTVSRIRTEHFPLTLESARPSHTSQYLCASKGGGTEYNEQFFGPGTRLTVL.

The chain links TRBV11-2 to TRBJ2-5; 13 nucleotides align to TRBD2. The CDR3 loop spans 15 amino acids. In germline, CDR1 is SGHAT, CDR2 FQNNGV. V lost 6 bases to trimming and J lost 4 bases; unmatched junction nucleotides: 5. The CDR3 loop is CASRGLAGDIETQYF. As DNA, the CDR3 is TGTGCCAGCAGAGGACTAGCGGGAGATATAGAGACCCAGTACTTC.

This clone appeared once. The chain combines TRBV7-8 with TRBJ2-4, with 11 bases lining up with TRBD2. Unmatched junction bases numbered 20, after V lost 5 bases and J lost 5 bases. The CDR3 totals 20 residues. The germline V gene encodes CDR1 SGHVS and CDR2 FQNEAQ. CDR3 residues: CASSRYPRTSGWKGENIQYF. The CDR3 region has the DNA TGTGCCAGCAGCCGTTACCCTCGGACTAGCGGGTGGAAAGGGGAAAACATTCAGTACTTC.

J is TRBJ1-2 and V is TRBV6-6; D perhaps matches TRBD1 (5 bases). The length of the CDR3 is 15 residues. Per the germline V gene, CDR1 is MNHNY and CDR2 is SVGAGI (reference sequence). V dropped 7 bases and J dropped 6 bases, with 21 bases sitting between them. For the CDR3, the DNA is TGTGCCAGCAAAAGCGCTATTAGGGGAGCGAATGGCTACACCTTC. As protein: CASKSAIRGANGYTF.

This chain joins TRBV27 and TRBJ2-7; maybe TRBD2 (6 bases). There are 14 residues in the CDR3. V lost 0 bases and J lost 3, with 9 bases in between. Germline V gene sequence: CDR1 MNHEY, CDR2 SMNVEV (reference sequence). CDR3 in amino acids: CASSLSAGNYEQYF. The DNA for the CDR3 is TGTGCCAGCAGTTTATCAGCGGGCAACTACGAGCAGTACTTC.

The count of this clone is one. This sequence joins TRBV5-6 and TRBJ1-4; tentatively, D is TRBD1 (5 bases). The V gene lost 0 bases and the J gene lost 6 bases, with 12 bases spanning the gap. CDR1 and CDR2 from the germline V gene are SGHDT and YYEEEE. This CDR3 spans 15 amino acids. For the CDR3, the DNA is TGTGCCAGCAGCTTGGCAACTCAGGGTTATGAAAAACTGTTTTTT. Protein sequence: CASSLATQGYEKLFF.

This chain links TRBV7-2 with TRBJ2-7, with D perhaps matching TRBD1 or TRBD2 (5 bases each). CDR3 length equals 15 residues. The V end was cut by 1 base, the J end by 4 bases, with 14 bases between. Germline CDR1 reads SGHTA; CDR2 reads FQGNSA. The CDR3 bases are TGTGCCAGCAGCTTAGTTGGGGGAGCGGAGTACGAGCAGTACTTC. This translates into CASSLVGGAEYEQYF.

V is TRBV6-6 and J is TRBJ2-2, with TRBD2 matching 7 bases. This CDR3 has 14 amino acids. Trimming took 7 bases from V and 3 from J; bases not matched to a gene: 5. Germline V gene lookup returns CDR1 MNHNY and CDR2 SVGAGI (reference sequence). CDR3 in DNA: TGTGCCAGCAACGGGGGGAGGGACACCGGGGAGCTGTTTTTT. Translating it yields CASNGGRDTGELFF.

This CDR3 reads CASSQWQEETQYF. In DNA, the CDR3 is TGTGCCAGCAGCCAGTGGCAGGAAGAGACCCAGTACTTC. V usage is TRBV14 and J usage is TRBJ2-5; D not certain. The CDR3 contains 13 residues. V was pared by 3 bases and J by 3 bases, with 8 bases between. The V gene's germline CDR1 is SGHDN and CDR2 FVKESK.

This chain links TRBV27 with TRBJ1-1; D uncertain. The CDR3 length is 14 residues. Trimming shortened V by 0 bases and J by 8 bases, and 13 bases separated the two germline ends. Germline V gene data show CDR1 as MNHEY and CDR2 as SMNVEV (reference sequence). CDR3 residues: CASSLSIVVREAFF. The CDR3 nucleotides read TGTGCCAGCAGTTTATCGATAGTCGTCCGGGAAGCTTTCTTT.

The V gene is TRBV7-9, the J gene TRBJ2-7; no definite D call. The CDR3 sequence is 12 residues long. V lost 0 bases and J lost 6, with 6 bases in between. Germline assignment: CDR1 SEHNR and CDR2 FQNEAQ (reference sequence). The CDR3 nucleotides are TGTGCCAGCAGCTTAGCAAGGCGCGAGCAGTACTTC. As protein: CASSLARREQYF. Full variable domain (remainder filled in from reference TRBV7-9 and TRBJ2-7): DTGVSQNPRHKITKRGQNVTFRCDPISEHNRLYWYRQTLGQGPEFLTYFQNEAQLEKSRLLSDRFSAERPKGSFSTLEIQRTEQGDSAMYLCASSLARREQYFGPGTRLTVT.

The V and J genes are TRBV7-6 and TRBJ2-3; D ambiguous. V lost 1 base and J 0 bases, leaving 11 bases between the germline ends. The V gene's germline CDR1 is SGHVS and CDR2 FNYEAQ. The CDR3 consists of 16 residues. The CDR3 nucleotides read TGTGCCAGCAGCTTAGAATCAGTTCTTAGCACAGATACGCAGTATTTT. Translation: CASSLESVLSTDTQYF. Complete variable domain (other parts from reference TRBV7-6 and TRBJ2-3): GAGVSQSPRYKVTKRGQDVALRCDPISGHVSLYWYRQALGQGPEFLTYFNYEAQQDKSGLPNDRFSAERPEGSISTLTIQRTEQRDSAMYRCASSLESVLSTDTQYFGPGTRLTVL.